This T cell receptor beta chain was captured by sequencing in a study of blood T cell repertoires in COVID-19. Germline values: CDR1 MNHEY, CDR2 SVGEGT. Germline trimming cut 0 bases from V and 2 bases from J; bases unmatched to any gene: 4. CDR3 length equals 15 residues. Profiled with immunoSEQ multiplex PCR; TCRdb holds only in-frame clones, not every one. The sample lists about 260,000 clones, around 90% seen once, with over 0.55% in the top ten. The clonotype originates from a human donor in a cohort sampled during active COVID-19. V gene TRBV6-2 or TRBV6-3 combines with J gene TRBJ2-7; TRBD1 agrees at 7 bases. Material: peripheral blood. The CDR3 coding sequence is TGTGCCAGCAGTTACTCGGGGACAGTAACCTACGAGCAGTACTTC. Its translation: CASSYSGTVTYEQYF.